This TCR beta chain was obtained from a study of control samples from healthy donors and cancer patients. The protocol was immunoSEQ multiplex PCR, while the TCRdb copy is restricted to in-frame clones and leaves out a portion. The data contain 120,000 or so clones, more than 75% of them seen just once; the ten biggest clones take up about 8.7%. The sequence was collected from a man in his forties or fifties in good health. Sequences were obtained from blood.

Written as DNA, the CDR3 is TGCGCCAGCAGCGGGGGGACAGTGGAGACCCAGTACTTC. This gives the protein CASSGGTVETQYF. The J gene is TRBJ2-5, the V gene TRBV5-1, with D possibly matching TRBD1 (7 bases). CDR3 length: 13 residues. Germline values: CDR1 SGHRS, CDR2 YFSETQ. V lost 4 bases to trimming and J lost 5 bases, with 12 bases between them.